This is a list of T cell receptor beta chains from one sample in a study of T cell therapy after organ transplantation. The table came from immunoSEQ multiplex PCR; TCRdb's copy has only in-frame clones and leaves some out. Among 44,000 or so clones, roughly 93% were seen once, and the ten largest hold over 3%. Their recognized antigens are unknown. This material consisted of CD8+ T cells from blood, taken before autologous CMV-specific T cell therapy. These receptors originate from a human patient who had received a solid organ transplant and had CMV disease. The CDR3 runs from the conserved cysteine through the conserved F or W. A D gene is named only where the DNA matches it firmly. Expanded clones get a size class; other rows say once, few or many, or leave the size out.

j_call	v_call	d_call	clone_size	cdr3_nt	cdr3_aa
TRBJ2-7	TRBV5-8	TRBD1	.	TGTGCCAGCAGCCCAGGGACAGGGACAACCTCCTACGAGCAGTACTTC	CASSPGTGTTSYEQYF
TRBJ1-1	TRBV14	.	few	TGTGCCAGCAGCCAAGAATGGGGGGCCACTGAAGCTTTCTTT	CASSQEWGATEAFF
TRBJ1-4	TRBV7-6	.	.	TGTGCCAGCAGCTTAGCTCCGAGGGACCGACTTAATGAAAAACTGTTTTTT	CASSLAPRDRLNEKLFF
TRBJ2-7	TRBV15	.	.	TGTGCCACCAGCATCCCAGCTGGCGAGCAGTACTTC	CATSIPAGEQYF
TRBJ2-5	TRBV11-2	.	.	TGTGCCAGCAGCGCCGGCCTCTACCCAGAGACCCAGTACTTC	CASSAGLYPETQYF
TRBJ1-5	TRBV10-2	.	.	TGCGCCAGCAAATCTGAGGGGATCTATAGCAATCAGCCCCAGCATTTT	CASKSEGIYSNQPQHF
TRBJ2-7	TRBV27	TRBD1	.	TGTGCCAGCAGTCCGGGGACAGGGTCCGAGCAGTACTTC	CASSPGTGSEQYF
TRBJ2-7	TRBV7-8	.	.	TGTGCCAGCAGCCCGACAGGCCACGAGCAGTACTTC	CASSPTGHEQYF
TRBJ2-1	TRBV7-2	TRBD1	.	TGTGCCAGCAGCCCAGGGGGGACAGGAGGCTACAATGAGCAGTTCTTC	CASSPGGTGGYNEQFF
TRBJ2-7	TRBV6-5	TRBD1	.	TGTGCCAGCAGTTACTCGCCAGGGGGCTGGGAGCAGTACTTC	CASSYSPGGWEQYF
TRBJ2-7	TRBV6-5	.	once	TGTGCCAGCAGTTTATCAGAAGGCGTTTCTGAGCAGTACTTC	CASSLSEGVSEQYF
TRBJ1-3	TRBV18	TRBD1	.	TGTGCCAGCTCACCCGGGGACAGCTCTGGAAACACCATATATTTT	CASSPGDSSGNTIYF
TRBJ1-1	TRBV15	.	.	TGTGCCACCAGCAGAAGGACAGAAGCTTTCTTT	CATSRRTEAFF
TRBJ2-5	TRBV18	TRBD1	.	TGTGCCAGCTCACCACCGGGACAGCTCCAAGAGACCCAGTACTTC	CASSPPGQLQETQYF
TRBJ2-7	TRBV12-5	.	.	TGTGCTAGTGGTCTGGCCCCAGATTACGAGCAGTACTTC	CASGLAPDYEQYF
TRBJ2-1	TRBV9	TRBD2	.	TGTGCCAGCAGCCCCCTCAGCGGGGGTCCGGGCAATGAGCAGTTCTTC	CASSPLSGGPGNEQFF
TRBJ2-7	TRBV19	TRBD1	once	TGTGCCAGTAGCCCCAGGGGGTCCTACGAGCAGTACTTC	CASSPRGSYEQYF
TRBJ2-1	TRBV6-1	.	once	TGTGCCAGCAGTGAATTCGGGGGCTACAATGAGCAGTTCTTC	CASSEFGGYNEQFF
TRBJ2-3	TRBV13	TRBD1	.	TGTGCCAGCAGCGCCTCAGGGGGCTCTACAGATACGCAGTATTTT	CASSASGGSTDTQYF
TRBJ1-2	TRBV4-3	.	.	TGCGCCAGCAGCCAAGACAGACAGGCCCTAGCCTATGGCTACACCTTC	CASSQDRQALAYGYTF
TRBJ2-5	TRBV7-2	TRBD2	.	TGTGCCAGCAGCTTGCTAGCGGGGGCCGCGAGGACCCAGTACTTC	CASSLLAGAARTQYF
TRBJ2-3	TRBV30	.	.	TGTGCCTGGAGCCGAGACAGTTTCGGTCTGGATACGCAGTATTTT	CAWSRDSFGLDTQYF
TRBJ1-1	TRBV11-2	.	.	TGTGCCAGCAGCGCCCTCCACCTTGAAGCTTTCTTT	CASSALHLEAFF
TRBJ2-1	TRBV4-2	.	.	TGTGCCAGCAGCCCCCTGGAACGGGAACTGGATGAGCAGTTCTTC	CASSPLERELDEQFF
TRBJ2-5	TRBV6-1	TRBD2	.	TGTGCCAGCAGTGAAGAGTGGCTAGCGGGAGTAGGACAAGAGACCCAGTACTTC	CASSEEWLAGVGQETQYF
TRBJ1-4	TRBV27	TRBD1	.	TGTGCCAGCAGCATACAGGGGTTGGGCGAAAAACTGTTTTTT	CASSIQGLGEKLFF
TRBJ2-7	TRBV10-2	.	.	TGCGCCAGCACGATGGGCTCCTACGAGCAGTACTTC	CASTMGSYEQYF
TRBJ2-7	TRBV5-6	TRBD2	once	TGTGCCAGCAGCTTGGGCCTAGCGGGGGCCTACCCCAGCTCCTACGAGCAGTACTTC	CASSLGLAGAYPSSYEQYF
TRBJ2-7	TRBV7-9	.	.	TGTGCATACACAGAGGCCTACGAGCAGTACTTC	CAYTEAYEQYF